What follows are 31 T cell receptor beta chains derived from one specimen sequenced in a study of OX40 agonist ivuxolimab in advanced cancers. TCRdb keeps only in-frame clones here, not all; method: immunoSEQ multiplex PCR. The table lists roughly 150,000 clones, under 95% of them singletons, with around 0.33% in the top ten. Material: CD4+ or CD8+ T cells sorted from blood, obtained in a trial of the OX40 agonist ivuxolimab. The receptors were sampled from an adult with an advanced solid tumor such as melanoma, head and neck, liver or kidney cancer.

V is TRBV7-2 and J is TRBJ2-5; 10 bases match TRBD1. The CDR3 has 17 amino acids. V was clipped by 0 bases and J by 6 bases; unmatched bases: 10. Germline CDR1 and CDR2: SGHTA and FQGNSA. In DNA form, the CDR3 reads TGTGCCAGCAGCTTAGCCGGGACAGGGGTCGTTCGACAGACCCAGTACTTC. Protein sequence: CASSLAGTGVVRQTQYF.

V is TRBV7-3 and J is TRBJ2-2; tentative D call: TRBD1 (6 bases). The germline V gene has CDR1 SGHTA and CDR2 FQGTGA. V dropped 2 bases and J dropped 2 bases, with 9 bases sitting between them. The CDR3 loop spans 15 amino acids. The CDR3 sequence: CASSLSRGNTGELFF. CDR3 coding DNA: TGTGCCAGCAGCTTATCCAGGGGTAACACCGGGGAGCTGTTTTTT.

The gene calls are TRBV28 and TRBJ2-7; tentatively, D is TRBD2 (6 bases). The germline CDR1 and CDR2 sequences are MDHEN and SYDVKM. V lost 4 bases, J lost 12 bases, and 16 bases lay in between. The CDR3 spans 12 residues. The CDR3 DNA reads as TGTGCCAGCAGTTCCGGAGGGAGCCCCGGGTACTTC. Its protein is CASSSGGSPGYF.

This sequence joins TRBV4-3 and TRBJ2-1; D not resolved. Germline lookup yields CDR1 LGHNA and CDR2 YSLEER. V gave up 0 bases and J gave up 12 bases, with 15 bases separating them. CDR3 length: 14 residues. The CDR3 loop reads CASSQERRSMGQFF. CDR3 in DNA: TGCGCCAGCAGCCAAGAGCGCAGATCGATGGGGCAGTTCTTC.

V gene TRBV7-2 combines with J gene TRBJ2-3; D possibly corresponds to TRBD1 (6 bases). Trimming removed 3 bases from V and 2 bases from J, with 12 bases in between. CDR3 length equals 15 residues. Germline V gene sequence: CDR1 SGHTA, CDR2 FQGNSA. The CDR3 protein is CASSFTGTFTDTQYF. The CDR3 DNA is TGTGCCAGCAGCTTTACAGGGACGTTCACAGATACGCAGTATTTT.

In this sample, this clone turned up once. The CDR3 coding sequence is TGTGCCAGCAGTTTAGGCCAGGGGGTGTTCTATGGCTACACCTTC. It codes for CASSLGQGVFYGYTF. This chain connects TRBV28 to TRBJ1-2; 7 bases match TRBD1. The CDR3 contains 15 residues. V lost 2 bases to trimming and J lost 4 bases; unmatched junction nucleotides: 7. Germline CDR1 and CDR2: MDHEN and SYDVKM.

This clone has a handful of counts. This chain joins TRBV18 and TRBJ2-2; D is undetermined. The V gene's germline CDR1 is KGHSH and CDR2 LQKENI. Trimming stripped 1 base from V and 7 bases from J, with 4 bases between. The CDR3 has 12 amino acids. The CDR3 sequence: CASSPRGGELFF. DNA for the CDR3: TGTGCCAGCTCACCACGGGGCGGGGAGCTGTTTTTT.

The genes are TRBV11-2 and TRBJ2-1; D gene ambiguous. CDR1 is SGHAT, CDR2 FQNNGV, per germline. Trimming took off 3 bases at V and 3 bases at J, with 9 bases between the two ends. CDR3 size: 14 residues. DNA of the CDR3: TGTGCCAGCAGCTTCTCACTAAACTACAATGAGCAGTTCTTC. Translated: CASSFSLNYNEQFF.

The chain recombines TRBV19 with TRBJ1-5, with D perhaps matching TRBD1 (5 bases). The V end lost 4 bases, the J end lost 3 bases, and 19 bases lay between the germline ends. CDR1 is LNHDA, CDR2 SQIVND, per germline (reference sequence). CDR3 length: 17 residues. CDR3 coding DNA: TGTGCCAGTAGTAGCGACCAGGGACTACCGTCCAATCAGCCCCAGCATTTT. This encodes CASSSDQGLPSNQPQHF. Together with reference TRBV19 and TRBJ1-5, the CDR3 gives the full variable domain: DGGITQSPKYLFRKEGQNVTLSCEQNLNHDAMYWYRQDPGQGLRLIYYSQIVNDFQKGDIAEGYSVSREKKESFPLTVTSAQKNPTAFYLCASSSDQGLPSNQPQHFGDGTRLSIL.

As for this clone: One end of the junction varies from germline; a read error may be responsible. This chain joins TRBV7-7 and TRBJ2-1; D is possibly TRBD2 (5 bases). This CDR3 comprises 15 residues. Germline CDR1 SSHAT, CDR2 FNYEAQ (reference sequence). The CDR3 reads CASSLLGVGYNEQFF. The CDR3 DNA is TGTGCTAGCAGCCTCCTGGGAGTAGGTTACAATGAGCAGTTCTTC.

This sequence joins TRBV18 and TRBJ1-4, with D perhaps matching TRBD1 (6 bases). With 2 bases removed from V and 7 bases from J, the gap between germline ends came to 17 bases. The CDR3 totals 16 residues. Germline CDR1 KGHSH, CDR2 LQKENI. The CDR3 DNA reads TGTGCCAGCTCACCAAGGGGGAAGGGAGTCGGTGAAAAACTGTTTTTT. This gives the protein CASSPRGKGVGEKLFF.

The chain uses TRBV9 and TRBJ2-5; D gene uncertain. The J call may be mistaken, given a closer DNA end match to TRBJ2-7. CDR1 and CDR2 from the germline V gene are SGDLS and YYNGEE. The CDR3 totals 13 residues. In DNA, the CDR3 is TGTGCCAGCAGCGTAGGTGCAGGCTACGAGCAGTACTTC. It translates to CASSVGAGYEQYF.

This clone appeared a single time. V usage is TRBV11-3 and J usage is TRBJ2-7; no firm D call. V was clipped by 0 bases and J by 1 base, with 16 bases between them. The germline V gene encodes CDR1 SGHNT and CDR2 YENEEA. The CDR3 is made up of 17 amino acids. CDR3 in amino acids: CASSLDPPAGRSYEQYF. The CDR3 DNA follows: TGTGCCAGCAGCTTAGATCCCCCAGCAGGACGATCCTACGAGCAGTACTTC.

The chain joins TRBV6-5 to TRBJ2-1, with TRBD2 matching over 8 bases. Losses at the gene ends were 10 bases for V and 7 bases for J; bases not matched to a gene: 15. The CDR3 is 15 amino acids. CDR1 and CDR2 from the germline V gene are MNHEY and SVGAGI. The CDR3 spells CATTHSGTPKNEQFF. CDR3 sequence (DNA): TGTGCCACCACCCATAGCGGGACTCCGAAGAATGAGCAGTTCTTC.

The J gene is TRBJ2-1, the V gene TRBV7-9; 9 bases match TRBD2. CDR3 length equals 16 residues. Germline assignment: CDR1 SEHNR and CDR2 FQNEAQ (reference sequence). V was clipped by 1 base and J by 7 bases; unmatched bases: 8. The CDR3 DNA follows: TGTGCCAGCAGCTTAGAGGGACTAGCCTCCGGGAATGAGCAGTTCTTC. Translated, it gives CASSLEGLASGNEQFF.

This clone was seen only a few times. The CDR3 nucleotides read TGTGCCAGCAGCCCGACATATAGCACAGATACGCAGTATTTT. It yields the protein CASSPTYSTDTQYF. V is TRBV4-2 and J is TRBJ2-3; D is unresolved. The V and J ends lost 4 bases and 0 bases respectively, with 8 bases between them. This CDR3 comprises 14 residues. In germline, CDR1 is LGHNA, CDR2 YNFKEQ.

This clone occurred once. The gene calls are TRBV5-1 and TRBJ2-5; D gene uncertain. The CDR3 is 13 residues long. The V end was cut by 4 bases, the J end by 1 base, with 8 bases between. CDR1 and CDR2 (germline): SGHRS, YFSETQ. The CDR3 loop reads CASSRLFQETQYF. The CDR3 coding sequence is TGCGCCAGCAGCCGCCTATTCCAAGAGACCCAGTACTTC.

The J gene is TRBJ1-5, the V gene TRBV29-1; weak D call: TRBD1 (6 bases). The CDR3 is 15 amino acids. From germline, CDR1 is SQVTM and CDR2 ANQGSEA. Trimming left V 4 bases short and J 6 bases short, with 19 bases between. CDR3: CSVVLVGTSSQPQHF. Here the CDR3 DNA reads TGCAGCGTTGTCTTGGTCGGGACAAGCTCTCAGCCCCAGCATTTT.

The chain carries TRBV6-5 and TRBJ2-5; D is unclear. V lost 6 bases and J 9 bases, leaving 14 bases between the germline ends. Looked up from germline, CDR1 is MNHEY and CDR2 is SVGAGI. The CDR3 spans 12 residues. CDR3 DNA: TGTGCCAGCAGCCCCCCAGTTGGGGCCCAGTACTTC. This codes for CASSPPVGAQYF.

The CDR3 protein is CASTQFGGRGYGYTF. The CDR3 nucleotides read TGCGCCAGCACCCAGTTTGGGGGCAGGGGATATGGCTACACCTTC. This chain joins TRBV4-3 and TRBJ1-2; a possible D gene is TRBD1 (6 bases). The CDR3 extends over 15 amino acids. Looked up from germline, CDR1 is LGHNA and CDR2 is YSLEER. The V end was cut by 7 bases, the J end by 5 bases, with 20 bases between.

The rearrangement uses TRBV29-1 and TRBJ1-2; 8 bases match TRBD1. V dropped 6 bases and J dropped 0; count of bases not matched to a gene: 3. Germline CDR1 and CDR2: SQVTM and ANQGSEA. This CDR3 contains 13 residues. Written as DNA, the CDR3 is TGCAGCGTCGGACAGGGAACTAACTATGGCTACACCTTC. Translation: CSVGQGTNYGYTF.

Only one count was recorded for this clone. This chain uses TRBV28 with TRBJ1-2; D perhaps matches TRBD1 (6 bases). The CDR3 spans 12 residues. In germline, CDR1 is MDHEN, CDR2 SYDVKM. Trimming took 7 bases from V and 4 from J, leaving 10 bases between them. The CDR3, as DNA: TGTGCCAGCACACAGGGCCCCTATGGCTACACCTTC. It codes for CASTQGPYGYTF.

This clone is a singleton in its sample. V and J are TRBV10-1 and TRBJ2-7; no firm D call. The CDR3 is 15 residues long. Trimming took 4 bases from V and 0 from J, leaving 13 bases between them. Germline-derived CDR1 and CDR2 are WNHNN and SYGVQD (reference sequence). CDR3 coding DNA: TGCGCCAGCAGTGCTATTGGCAGGAGCTCCTACGAGCAGTACTTC. Protein sequence: CASSAIGRSSYEQYF.

V usage is TRBV5-1 and J usage is TRBJ2-7; possibly TRBD1 for D (6 bases). In germline, CDR1 is SGHRS, CDR2 YFSETQ. Between the trimmed V and J ends, which lost 4 bases and 4 bases, there was a span of 21 bases. This CDR3 has 16 amino acids. The CDR3 spells CASSPEAGGHTYEQYF. Here the CDR3 DNA reads TGCGCCAGCAGCCCCGAGGCTGGGGGCCATACGTACGAGCAGTACTTC.

The DNA for the CDR3 is TGTGCCATCAGTGAGGTGAGCGCAGATACGCAGTATTTT. It codes for CAISEVSADTQYF. The chain combines TRBV10-3 with TRBJ2-3; no clear D. Germline CDR1 ENHRY, CDR2 SYGVKD. V lost 2 bases to trimming and J lost 4 bases, with 7 bases between them. The CDR3 is 13 residues long.

This clone was found once. This chain connects TRBV28 to TRBJ1-5; D call uncertain. The CDR3 contains 19 residues. Germline V gives CDR1 MDHEN, CDR2 SYDVKM. Deletions cut 7 bases from V and 6 bases from J, with 31 bases between. CDR3 amino acids: CASKRSVRELGPRVQPQHF. DNA of the CDR3: TGTGCCAGCAAGCGGTCGGTCCGGGAATTAGGCCCGAGGGTTCAGCCCCAGCATTTT.

This sequence joins TRBV7-9 and TRBJ2-2; D gene uncertain. The V end lost 10 bases, the J end lost 3 bases, and 15 bases lay between the germline ends. CDR3 length: 14 residues. From germline, CDR1 is SEHNR and CDR2 FQNEAQ (reference sequence). The CDR3 sequence: CATPSSDHTGELFF. CDR3 in DNA: TGTGCCACCCCTTCCTCAGACCACACCGGGGAGCTGTTTTTT.

The J gene is TRBJ1-5, the V gene TRBV5-8; D is perhaps TRBD1 (5 bases). The V gene lost 2 bases and the J gene lost 2 bases, with 14 bases spanning the gap. The germline CDR1 and CDR2 sequences are SGHTS and YDEGEE. The CDR3 has 16 residues. DNA for the CDR3: TGTGCCAGCAGCTTCCGGGGCTCAAAAGGCAATCAGCCCCAGCATTTT. This codes for CASSFRGSKGNQPQHF.

The rearrangement links TRBV5-1 to TRBJ1-6, with 7 bases matching TRBD1. The CDR3 covers 13 residues. Looked up from germline, CDR1 is SGHRS and CDR2 is YFSETQ. V lost 5 bases and J lost 9; bases outside the gene matches: 5. The CDR3 here is CASREGARSPLHF. CDR3 nucleotides: TGCGCCAGCAGAGAGGGGGCTCGTTCACCCCTCCACTTT. The variable domain in full, with the rest retrieved from reference TRBV5-1 and TRBJ1-6, is KAGVTQTPRYLIKTRGQQVTLSCSPISGHRSVSWYQQTPGQGLQFLFEYFSETQRNKGNFPGRFSGRQFSNSRSEMNVSTLELGDSALYLCASREGARSPLHFGNGTRLTVT.

The rearrangement joins TRBV5-4 to TRBJ1-1; no firm D call. CDR1 is SGHNT and CDR2 is YYREEE in the germline V gene (reference sequence). This CDR3 is built from 14 residues. V gave up 0 bases and J gave up 1 base, with 7 bases separating them. CDR3: CASSLGSPNTEAFF. The CDR3 nucleotides are TGTGCCAGCAGCTTGGGATCCCCGAACACTGAAGCTTTCTTT.

The genes are TRBV5-4 and TRBJ2-3, with TRBD2 identical over 15 bases. This CDR3 is built from 17 residues. Trimming removed 4 bases from V and 3 bases from J; junction bases left unmatched: 6. Looked up from germline, CDR1 is SGHNT and CDR2 is YYREEE (reference sequence). The CDR3 DNA sequence: TGTGCCAGCAGCCGGACTAGCGGGGGGGCCGGTACAGATACGCAGTATTTT. This sequence encodes CASSRTSGGAGTDTQYF.